This TCR beta chain was sequenced during a study of cytomegalovirus exposure and HLA in healthy donors. Germline lookup yields CDR1 SGHNT and CDR2 YYREEE (reference sequence). V lost 3 bases and J lost 7; bases outside the gene matches: 2. CDR3 size: 13 residues. The PCR ran on 60 Vbeta and 13 Jbeta primers. Libraries were prepared by immunoSEQ multiplex PCR; TCRdb keeps only in-frame clonotypes and omits some of them. This sample has approximately 190,000 clones, with about 80% found just once. This sequence joins TRBV5-4 and TRBJ2-1; 9 bases fit TRBD1. Sequences were obtained from PBMCs. This clonotype originated in a woman under 40 in good health and CMV-seropositive. Here the CDR3 reads CASSSDRGNEQFF. Written as DNA, the CDR3 is TGTGCCAGCAGCTCCGACAGGGGGAATGAGCAGTTCTTC. Full variable domain (remainder filled in from reference TRBV5-4 and TRBJ2-1): ETGVTQSPTHLIKTRGQQVTLRCSSQSGHNTVSWYQQALGQGPQFIFQYYREEENGRGNFPPRFSGLQFPNYSSELNVNALELDDSALYLCASSSDRGNEQFFGPGTRLTVL.